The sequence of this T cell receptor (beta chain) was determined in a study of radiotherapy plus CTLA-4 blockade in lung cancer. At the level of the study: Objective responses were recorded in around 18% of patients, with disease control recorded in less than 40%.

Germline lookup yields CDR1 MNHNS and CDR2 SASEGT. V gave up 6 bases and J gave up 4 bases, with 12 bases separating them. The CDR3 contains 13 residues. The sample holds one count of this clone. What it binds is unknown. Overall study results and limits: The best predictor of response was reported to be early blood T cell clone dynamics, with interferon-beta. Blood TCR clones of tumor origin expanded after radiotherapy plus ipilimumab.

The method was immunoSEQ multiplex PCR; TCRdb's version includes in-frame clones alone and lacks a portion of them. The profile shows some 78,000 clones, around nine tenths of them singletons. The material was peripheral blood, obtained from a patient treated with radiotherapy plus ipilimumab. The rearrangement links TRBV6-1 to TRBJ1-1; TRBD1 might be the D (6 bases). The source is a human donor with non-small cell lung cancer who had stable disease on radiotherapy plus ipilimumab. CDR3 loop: CASRTTGLTEAFF. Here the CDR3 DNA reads TGTGCCAGCAGAACCACAGGGCTCACTGAAGCTTTCTTT.